One and the same sample provided the 32 T cell receptor beta chains below, sequenced in a study of T cells in Graves' hyperthyroidism and ophthalmopathy. Template material for amplifying TCR beta CDR3 regions consisted of RNA transcripts. The primer set for the first-round RT-PCR of the TCR CDR3 was HTBI. One entry per CDR3 protein, called by TCRdb with MiXCR from the multiplex PCR reads. This sample has 200,000 to 250,000 distinct CDR3 sequences, with approximately 16% found just once. The specimen was blood. These receptors were taken from a woman under 30 with Graves' ophthalmopathy.

This clonotype was detected ten times or more. This chain connects TRBV11-3 to TRBJ1-1; unclear D gene. Germline loops: CDR1 SGHNT, CDR2 YENEEA. The V end was cut by 3 bases, the J end by 4 bases, with 12 bases between. This CDR3 has 14 residues. The CDR3 loop reads CASSFKSAPTEAFF. CDR3 nucleotide sequence: TGTGCCAGCAGCTTTAAATCAGCCCCCACTGAAGCTTTCTTT.

Concerning this clonotype itself: A much larger clonotype is one base distant, so this may be a read error. The chain recombines TRBV6-1 with TRBJ1-4; D unresolved. This CDR3 has 14 residues. In germline, CDR1 is MNHNS, CDR2 SASEGT. As DNA, the CDR3 is TGTGCCTGCAGGTCTAGGGTCCTTAATGAAAAACTGTTTTTT. Its translation: CACRSRVLNEKLFF.

This clonotype has ten or more counts. The chain carries TRBV28 and TRBJ2-7; the D gene is possibly TRBD1 (7 bases). This CDR3 spans 11 amino acids. CDR1 is MDHEN and CDR2 is SYDVKM in the germline V gene. The V and J ends lost 5 bases and 12 bases respectively, with 14 bases between them. DNA for the CDR3: TGTGCCAGCAGTCAACAGGGGAGGATGTACTTC. Translated: CASSQQGRMYF. Using reference TRBV28 and TRBJ2-7 for the parts outside the CDR3, the full variable domain is DVKVTQSSRYLVKRTGEKVFLECVQDMDHENMFWYRQDPGLGLRLIYFSYDVKMKEKGDIPEGYSVSREKKERFSLILESASTNQTSMYLCASSQQGRMYFGPGTRLTVT.

This clonotype was seen at least ten times. This chain connects TRBV14 to TRBJ1-2, with 8 bases matching TRBD1. J lost 5 bases, V lost 0 bases, and 8 bases had no gene match. Germline-derived CDR1 and CDR2 are SGHDN and FVKESK. This CDR3 has 16 residues. CDR3 sequence (DNA): TGTGCCAGCAGCCAAGATATTGGACAGGGAGAATATGGCTACACCTTC. Protein sequence: CASSQDIGQGEYGYTF.

This clonotype was seen ten or more times. The genes are TRBV4-1 and TRBJ2-7; 11 nucleotides agree with TRBD1. Trimming cost V 3 bases and J 0 bases; bases outside gene matches: 4. Germline V gene sequence: CDR1 MGHRA, CDR2 YSYEKL. This CDR3 is built from 16 residues. The CDR3 is CASSQADRGLSYEQYF. As DNA, the CDR3 is TGCGCCAGCAGCCAGGCGGACAGGGGGCTCTCCTACGAGCAGTACTTC.

The J gene is TRBJ2-7, the V gene TRBV11-2; 9 positions agree with TRBD2. Germline assignment: CDR1 SGHAT and CDR2 FQNNGV. This CDR3 region has 16 residues. J gave up 1 base and V 6 bases, and 10 bases lay outside the gene matches. CDR3 in amino acids: CASRPIRLAESYEQYF. In DNA form, the CDR3 reads TGTGCCAGCAGGCCTATTCGACTAGCGGAGTCCTACGAGCAGTACTTC.

This clonotype showed up many times. This chain joins TRBV7-6 and TRBJ2-6, with D uncertain. The CDR3 spans 14 residues. Germline V gene lookup returns CDR1 SGHVS and CDR2 FNYEAQ. V was clipped by 3 bases and J by 4 bases, with 7 bases between them. CDR3 loop: CASSLRAGANVLTF. CDR3 DNA sequence: TGTGCCAGCAGCTTGCGTGCCGGGGCCAACGTCCTGACTTTC.

Ten or more counts support this clonotype. The chain recombines TRBV6-6 with TRBJ2-7; the D gene is possibly TRBD1 (6 bases). V shed 0 bases and J shed 7 bases, with 13 bases lying between them. The CDR3 spans 14 residues. Germline V CDR1 and CDR2: MNHNY, SVGAGI (reference sequence). CDR3 sequence (DNA): TGTGCCAGCAGTTACTCGAACAGGGTTCGGGAGCAGTACTTC. Encoded protein: CASSYSNRVREQYF.

The table lists this clonotype with many counts. The rearrangement uses TRBV12-3 or TRBV12-4 and TRBJ2-1; D gene ambiguous. The CDR3 length is 14 residues. V was shortened by 9 bases and J by 0 bases, with 12 bases between the two germline ends. In DNA form, the CDR3 reads TGTGCCAGTTTACACGCCGCCTCCTACAATGAGCAGTTCTTC. Protein sequence: CASLHAASYNEQFF.

The V gene is TRBV18, the J gene TRBJ1-4; D gene ambiguous. The CDR3 is 15 residues long. The V gene's germline CDR1 is KGHSH and CDR2 LQKENI. V lost 3 bases to trimming and J lost 0 bases, with 8 bases between them. CDR3 region: CASSPDGATNEKLFF. CDR3 nucleotide sequence: TGTGCCAGCTCACCCGACGGAGCAACTAATGAAAAACTGTTTTTT.

This clonotype was seen repeatedly, ten times or more. The V call is TRBV28, the J call TRBJ2-4; D unresolved. The CDR3 contains 13 residues. The germline CDR1 and CDR2 sequences are MDHEN and SYDVKM. The V and J ends lost 3 bases and 10 bases respectively, with 13 bases between them. The CDR3 region is CASSFVKGRIQYF. Written as DNA, the CDR3 is TGTGCCAGCAGTTTCGTCAAGGGTCGGATTCAGTACTTC.

This clonotype has a count of ten or more. V and J are TRBV4-2 and TRBJ1-1, with 10 bases fitting TRBD1. V lost 2 bases to trimming and J lost 4 bases; unmatched junction nucleotides: 13. Germline CDR1 reads LGHNA; CDR2 reads YNFKEQ. CDR3 length: 18 residues. As DNA, the CDR3 is TGTGCCAGCAGCCAAAAATCCGGGACAGGGGCGTATTTCACTGAAGCTTTCTTT. Its protein is CASSQKSGTGAYFTEAFF.

This clonotype has ten or more counts. The chain combines TRBV20-1 with TRBJ2-1; 10 bases align to TRBD2. J gave up 8 bases and V 2 bases, and 6 bases lay outside the gene matches. The CDR3 contains 14 residues. Germline V gene sequence: CDR1 DFQATT, CDR2 SNEGSKA (reference sequence). The CDR3: CSARMLAGAHEQFF. The CDR3, as DNA: TGCAGTGCTAGAATGCTAGCGGGAGCGCATGAGCAGTTCTTC.

On this clonotype: At one of its ends the junction is not consistent with the germline gene, which may arise from a read error. The CDR3 loop is CASSQEGPRIYEQHF. The CDR3 bases are TGTGCCAGCAGCCAAGAGGGTCCCAGGATCTACGAGCAGCACTTC. The chain employs TRBV7-2 and TRBJ2-7; a possible D gene is TRBD2 (5 bases). CDR1 SGHTA and CDR2 FQGNSA come from the germline V gene. The CDR3 covers 15 residues.

This clonotype was recorded at least ten times. The chain employs TRBV20-1 and TRBJ2-2, with a possible D match to TRBD2 (5 bases). There are 16 residues in the CDR3. Germline-derived CDR1 and CDR2 are DFQATT and SNEGSKA (reference sequence). Trimming removed 1 base from V and 4 bases from J, with 16 bases in between. The DNA of the CDR3 is TGCAGTGCTAGAGGACTGAGCGGACTCGGCACCGGGGAGCTGTTTTTT. It translates to CSARGLSGLGTGELFF.

This sequence joins TRBV6-1 and TRBJ2-6; D is perhaps TRBD2 (5 bases). Germline V lookup: CDR1 MNHNS, CDR2 SASEGT. V lost 10 bases and J lost 0, with 10 bases in between. This CDR3 has 14 amino acids. This CDR3 is CATGGSSGANVLTF. CDR3 coding DNA: TGTGCCACCGGAGGAAGCTCTGGGGCCAACGTCCTGACTTTC.

This clonotype was found many times. The chain is built from TRBV7-9 and TRBJ2-1; a possible D gene is TRBD2 (7 bases). CDR1 and CDR2 from the germline V gene are SEHNR and FQNEAQ (reference sequence). The V and J ends lost 5 bases and 3 bases respectively, with 17 bases between them. This CDR3 has 16 amino acids. The CDR3 DNA reads TGTGCCAGCAGCACGAGGGGGGGACCCAGCTACAATGAGCAGTTCTTC. It encodes CASSTRGGPSYNEQFF.

The table lists this clonotype with many counts. The chain joins TRBV27 to TRBJ2-7; 12 bases agree with TRBD2. Trimming at V came to 3 bases and at J to 6 bases, leaving 3 bases not matched to a gene. The germline V gene has CDR1 MNHEY and CDR2 SMNVEV (reference sequence). The CDR3 runs 14 residues. The CDR3, as DNA: TGTGCCAGCAGTTTCGGACTAGCGGGACGCGAGCAGTACTTC. Its translation is CASSFGLAGREQYF.

This clonotype was seen a handful of times. The chain carries TRBV4-1 and TRBJ1-1; 9 nucleotides match TRBD1. There are 14 residues in the CDR3. Trimming cost V 3 bases and J 7 bases; bases outside gene matches: 6. The V gene's germline CDR1 is MGHRA and CDR2 YSYEKL. The CDR3 loop reads CASSHLQGAGEAFF. The CDR3 DNA is TGCGCCAGCAGCCACTTACAGGGGGCCGGTGAAGCTTTCTTT.

The table lists this clonotype with many counts. The rearrangement joins TRBV2 to TRBJ2-7, with 11 nucleotides matching TRBD1. The germline gives CDR1 SNHLY, CDR2 FYNNEI. This CDR3 has 15 residues. Trimming took 5 bases from V and 5 from J; bases not matched to a gene: 8. This chain's CDR3 is CASSYRTGGFDEQYF. In nucleotides, the CDR3 is TGTGCCAGCAGTTATCGGACAGGGGGCTTCGACGAGCAGTACTTC.

Ten or more counts support this clonotype. The rearrangement links TRBV11-3 to TRBJ2-5, with 10 positions matching TRBD1. This CDR3 has 15 residues. V was pared by 5 bases and J by 2 bases, with 5 bases of the junction left unmatched. Germline lookup yields CDR1 SGHNT and CDR2 YENEEA. For the CDR3, the DNA is TGTGCCAGCAGCCCCCGGGACAGGGGTCAAGAGACCCAGTACTTC. Residues: CASSPRDRGQETQYF. The full variable domain, completed using reference TRBV11-3 and TRBJ2-5, is EAGVVQSPRYKIIEKKQPVAFWCNPISGHNTLYWYLQNLGQGPELLIRYENEEAVDDSQLPKDRFSAERLKGVDSTLKIQPAELGDSAVYLCASSPRDRGQETQYFGPGTRLLVL.

This clonotype appeared many times. DNA of the CDR3: TGTGCCAGTAGTATTCTTGGGGGAGGCAGAGCCAAAAACATTCAGTACTTC. Residues: CASSILGGGRAKNIQYF. The chain carries TRBV19 and TRBJ2-4; possible D gene TRBD2, 6 bases. Germline V gives CDR1 LNHDA, CDR2 SQIVND (reference sequence). This CDR3 is built from 17 residues. V lost 3 bases to trimming and J lost 0 bases, with 15 bases between them.

In this sample, this clonotype turned up many times. The chain employs TRBV18 and TRBJ1-2; no firm D call. V lost 0 bases to trimming and J lost 7 bases, with 12 bases between them. Germline assignment: CDR1 KGHSH and CDR2 LQKENI. There are 14 residues in the CDR3. CDR3 loop: CASSPPLGSGGYTF. As DNA, the CDR3 is TGTGCCAGCTCACCACCGTTGGGGTCGGGTGGCTACACCTTC.

The rearrangement joins TRBV19 to TRBJ1-2; 11 bases are shared with TRBD1. This CDR3 has 14 residues. The junction had 6 bases not matched to a gene; V was cut back by 5 bases and J by 7 bases. Germline V CDR1 and CDR2: LNHDA, SQIVND (reference sequence). This chain's CDR3 is CASSWGQGVRGYTF. The DNA of the CDR3 is TGTGCCAGTAGTTGGGGACAGGGGGTACGTGGCTACACCTTC.

Here the CDR3 reads CASSPGGEQFF. CDR3 bases: TGTGCCAGCAGCCCAGGTGGTGAGCAGTTCTTC. The V and J genes are TRBV2 and TRBJ2-1, with no clear D. CDR1 and CDR2 (germline): SNHLY, FYNNEI. This CDR3 has 11 residues. Trimming cost V 6 bases and J 9 bases, with 9 bases left between them. The variable domain in full, with the rest retrieved from reference TRBV2 and TRBJ2-1, is EPEVTQTPSHQVTQMGQEVILRCVPISNHLYFYWYRQILGQKVEFLVSFYNNEISEKSEIFDDQFSVERPDGSNFTLKIRSTKLEDSAMYFCASSPGGEQFFGPGTRLTVL.

The table lists this clonotype with many counts. The rearrangement joins TRBV19 to TRBJ1-2; D gene ambiguous. Deletions cut 6 bases from V and 7 bases from J, with 12 bases between. This CDR3 comprises 12 residues. Per the germline V gene, CDR1 is LNHDA and CDR2 is SQIVND (reference sequence). The CDR3 DNA sequence: TGTGCCAGTAGGAACAAGCGTGCTGGCTACACCTTC. Protein product: CASRNKRAGYTF.

This clonotype has a count of ten or more. This chain joins TRBV30 and TRBJ1-5; D perhaps matches TRBD1 (5 bases). The CDR3 is 15 residues long. The germline gives CDR1 GTSNPN, CDR2 SVGIG (reference sequence). The germline V and J ends were trimmed by 2 bases and 2 bases, with 13 bases remaining between them. Here the CDR3 reads CAWSLSGRGNQPQHF. The CDR3 DNA follows: TGTGCCTGGAGTCTTTCGGGCAGGGGCAATCAGCCCCAGCATTTT.

This clonotype was counted many times. The chain links TRBV11-2 to TRBJ2-7; 10 bases agree with TRBD1. After removal of 5 bases from V and 3 bases from J, the junction contained 7 bases not matched to a gene. The CDR3 is made up of 15 amino acids. The V gene's germline CDR1 is SGHAT and CDR2 FQNNGV. The CDR3 region is CASSAPGQGNYEQYF. DNA of the CDR3: TGTGCCAGCAGCGCCCCGGGACAGGGGAACTACGAGCAGTACTTC.

This clonotype was seen at least ten times. This chain joins TRBV7-2 and TRBJ2-7; 7 nucleotides match TRBD2. This CDR3 spans 13 amino acids. J was trimmed by 7 bases and V by 4 bases; bases with no gene match: 7. Looked up from germline, CDR1 is SGHTA and CDR2 is FQGNSA. The DNA of the CDR3 is TGTGCCAGCAGCTCAACTTTGGGGGGGGAGCAGTACTTC. This codes for CASSSTLGGEQYF.

This clonotype came up many times. The chain couples TRBV4-1 to TRBJ2-7; 14 bases are a match to TRBD2. CDR3 length equals 17 residues. With V trimmed by 4 bases and J by 5 bases, 10 bases remained unmatched. Germline loops: CDR1 MGHRA, CDR2 YSYEKL. CDR3 nucleotides: TGCGCCAGCAGCCGCTGGACTAGCGGGGGGCCGGGGGACGAGCAGTACTTC. This sequence encodes CASSRWTSGGPGDEQYF.

This clonotype was picked up many times. The CDR3 here is CASSLVFSGGVETQYF. CDR3 in DNA: TGTGCCAGCAGCTTAGTTTTTAGCGGGGGGGTAGAGACCCAGTACTTC. The chain is built from TRBV7-2 and TRBJ2-5, with 11 nucleotides matching TRBD2. V lost 1 base to trimming and J lost 4 bases; unmatched junction nucleotides: 5. The CDR3 has 16 residues. CDR1 is SGHTA, CDR2 FQGNSA, per germline.

This clonotype is judged medium-sized. The chain uses TRBV12-3 or TRBV12-4 and TRBJ1-4; unclear D gene. V was trimmed by 4 bases and J by 3 bases, leaving 12 bases between them. The CDR3 totals 15 residues. This chain's CDR3 is CASSSVTAPNEKLFF. CDR3 DNA: TGTGCCAGCAGTTCCGTCACGGCTCCTAATGAAAAACTGTTTTTT.